The clone carrying this T cell receptor (beta chain) is judged medium-sized. The antigen remains unidentified. The data were obtained in a study of T cells in localized non-small cell lung cancer. This CDR3 comprises 14 residues. V lost 3 bases and J 7 bases, leaving 12 bases between the germline ends. CDR1 is SGHNT, CDR2 YENEEA, per germline. Findings and caveats of the study: Median around 62 top-100 tumor clones were shared with paired adjacent lung. Tumor trailed uninvolved adjacent lung in T cell clonality, which peaked there. Because only a single region of the tumor was sequenced, heterogeneity remains possible. Longer overall survival was seen with higher T cell density measured in blood.

The method was immunoSEQ multiplex PCR; TCRdb's version includes in-frame clones alone and lacks a portion of them. This table has roughly 1,700 clones, 20% to 25% appearing once. V gene TRBV11-3 combines with J gene TRBJ1-4; perhaps TRBD1 as D (5 bases). Sequences were derived from normal lung tissue next to the tumor, sampled before any cancer treatment. This clonotype was obtained from a woman between 40 and 69 years old with stage II squamous cell lung carcinoma. This CDR3 reads CASSFRTSGEKLFF. The CDR3 DNA reads as TGTGCCAGCAGCTTCCGGACATCTGGTGAAAAACTGTTTTTT. The complete variable domain, with remaining parts taken from reference TRBV11-3 and TRBJ1-4, reads EAGVVQSPRYKIIEKKQPVAFWCNPISGHNTLYWYLQNLGQGPELLIRYENEEAVDDSQLPKDRFSAERLKGVDSTLKIQPAELGDSAVYLCASSFRTSGEKLFFGSGTQLSVL.